A single sample is the source of the 32 T cell receptor beta chains below, sequenced in a study of blood T cell repertoires in COVID-19. The data were produced by immunoSEQ multiplex PCR, yet TCRdb's version contains in-frame clones alone and is incomplete. Here the sample spans 80,000 to 100,000 clones, about 90% being singletons. The sample consisted of peripheral blood. The receptors here all came from a human donor with COVID-19, enrolled during active disease. The donor label of this sample is uncertain.

This rearrangement joins TRBV6-1 to TRBJ2-6; D is unclear. There are 13 residues in the CDR3. Deletions cut 9 bases from V and 4 bases from J, with 10 bases between. The germline gives CDR1 MNHNS, CDR2 SASEGT. The CDR3 sequence is CARAARGANVLTF. In DNA form, the CDR3 reads TGTGCCAGGGCGGCTCGCGGGGCCAACGTCCTGACTTTC.

This chain connects TRBV7-6 to TRBJ2-1; 9 bases agree with TRBD2. Germline CDR1 and CDR2: SGHVS and FNYEAQ. V was clipped by 5 bases and J by 1 base; unmatched bases: 9. There are 17 residues in the CDR3. The CDR3 region has the DNA TGTGCCAGCAGCAAAGGACCCCTAGCGGGGTCCTACAATGAGCAGTTCTTC. The encoded protein is CASSKGPLAGSYNEQFF.

The chain uses TRBV11-2 and TRBJ2-7, with 8 bases fitting TRBD2. Germline CDR1 reads SGHAT; CDR2 reads FQNNGV. The V segment lost 2 bases and the J segment 3 bases; nucleotides outside the gene matches: 3. This CDR3 has 14 residues. Here the CDR3 DNA reads TGTGCCAGCAGCTTATTGGCGGGAGGCTACGAGCAGTACTTC. Translated: CASSLLAGGYEQYF.

This rearrangement joins TRBV19 to TRBJ1-1; tentative D call: TRBD1 (6 bases). The CDR3 runs to 15 residues. Germline V gene sequence: CDR1 LNHDA, CDR2 SQIVND (reference sequence). The V and J ends lost 6 bases and 3 bases respectively, with 17 bases between them. CDR3 in DNA: TGTGCCAGTAGCTCACAGGGTCTTGGTGACACTGAAGCTTTCTTT. Its protein is CASSSQGLGDTEAFF.

The chain links TRBV3-1 (or the pseudogene TRBV3-2) to TRBJ2-7; D is undetermined. Trimming removed 3 bases from V and 7 bases from J, with 10 bases in between. The length of the CDR3 is 12 residues. The V gene's germline CDR1 is LGHDT and CDR2 YNNKEL (reference sequence). CDR3 nucleotides: TGTGCCAGCAGCCACCTTCTACTGGAGCAGTACTTC. This translates into CASSHLLLEQYF.

V usage is TRBV18 and J usage is TRBJ2-7, with a tentative D call TRBD1 (6 bases). The V end lost 3 bases, the J end lost 4 bases, and 13 bases lay between the germline ends. The CDR3 runs 14 residues. The germline CDR1 and CDR2 sequences are KGHSH and LQKENI. The CDR3 DNA is TGTGCCAGCTCACCCGGGACACCGGGGTACGAGCAGTACTTC. Its protein is CASSPGTPGYEQYF.

The V call is TRBV5-4, the J call TRBJ2-2, with 7 bases identical to TRBD1. Germline CDR1 SGHNT, CDR2 YYREEE (reference sequence). The trim removed 2 bases at V and 5 bases at J, leaving 6 bases unmatched. The CDR3 sequence is 15 residues long. The CDR3 DNA sequence: TGTGCCAGCAGCTTTACAGGGGCCCGAACCGGGGAGCTGTTTTTT. Protein product: CASSFTGARTGELFF.

The chain is built from TRBV4-2 and TRBJ1-1; a possible D gene is TRBD1 (6 bases). There are 15 residues in the CDR3. Germline CDR1 reads LGHNA; CDR2 reads YNFKEQ. Trimming stripped 0 bases from V and 5 bases from J, with 13 bases between. The CDR3 sequence is CASSQDEGGGTEAFF. DNA for the CDR3: TGTGCCAGCAGCCAAGACGAGGGGGGAGGGACTGAAGCTTTCTTT.

V usage is TRBV9 and J usage is TRBJ1-4; D gene unclear. The CDR3 length is 15 residues. Looked up from germline, CDR1 is SGDLS and CDR2 is YYNGEE. With 6 bases removed from V and 0 bases from J, the gap between germline ends came to 12 bases. The CDR3 coding sequence is TGTGCCAGCACCCATCGAGGAACAACTAATGAAAAACTGTTTTTT. It specifies CASTHRGTTNEKLFF. Using reference TRBV9 and TRBJ1-4 for the parts outside the CDR3, the full variable domain is DSGVTQTPKHLITATGQRVTLRCSPRSGDLSVYWYQQSLDQGLQFLIQYYNGEERAKGNILERFSAQQFPDLHSELNLSSLELGDSALYFCASTHRGTTNEKLFFGSGTQLSVL.

The chain carries TRBV10-3 and TRBJ2-7; weak D call: TRBD2 (5 bases). Trimming took 2 bases from V and 4 from J, leaving 9 bases between them. From germline, CDR1 is ENHRY and CDR2 SYGVKD. The CDR3 sequence is 13 residues long. CDR3 amino acids: CAISEDPGYEQYF. The DNA for the CDR3 is TGTGCCATCAGTGAGGATCCGGGATACGAGCAGTACTTC.

The chain uses TRBV4-1 and TRBJ2-1; 8 bases align to TRBD2. With 4 bases clipped from V and 0 bases from J, the junction kept 11 bases outside the gene matches. The CDR3 consists of 18 residues. Germline CDR1 MGHRA, CDR2 YSYEKL. CDR3 protein: CASSPRERAGDSYNEQFF. The CDR3, as DNA: TGCGCCAGCAGCCCCAGGGAGAGAGCGGGGGACTCCTACAATGAGCAGTTCTTC.

This chain joins TRBV5-1 and TRBJ1-1; no clear D. Trimming cost V 0 bases and J 2 bases, with 5 bases left between them. CDR3 length equals 13 residues. Germline V gene lookup returns CDR1 SGHRS and CDR2 YFSETQ. The CDR3 sequence is CASSLAQNTEAFF. In DNA, the CDR3 is TGCGCCAGCAGCTTGGCCCAAAACACTGAAGCTTTCTTT. Full variable domain (outside the CDR3, taken from reference TRBV5-1 and TRBJ1-1): KAGVTQTPRYLIKTRGQQVTLSCSPISGHRSVSWYQQTPGQGLQFLFEYFSETQRNKGNFPGRFSGRQFSNSRSEMNVSTLELGDSALYLCASSLAQNTEAFFGQGTRLTVV.

This clone was detected only a few times. The chain's CDR3 is CASSLGGGPQHF. CDR3 nucleotide sequence: TGTGCCAGCAGCCTCGGGGGGGGGCCCCAGCATTTT. The chain is built from TRBV25-1 and TRBJ1-5; D might be TRBD1 (5 bases). CDR3 length: 12 amino acids. Trimming shortened V by 6 bases and J by 9 bases, and 12 bases separated the two germline ends. Germline V gene lookup returns CDR1 MGHDK and CDR2 SYGVNS.

The CDR3: CAAAVYHEQYF. The CDR3, as DNA: TGTGCCGCGGCGGTTTACCACGAGCAGTACTTC. The chain carries TRBV24-1 and TRBJ2-7, with D unresolved. The CDR3 contains 11 residues. CDR1 KGHDR and CDR2 SFDVKD come from the germline V gene. V was clipped by 12 bases and J by 5 bases, with 13 bases between them.

The chain links TRBV5-4 to TRBJ1-1, with 7 bases fitting TRBD1. The V segment lost 4 bases and the J segment 1 base; nucleotides outside the gene matches: 4. The CDR3 has 14 residues. Per the germline V gene, CDR1 is SGHNT and CDR2 is YYREEE (reference sequence). The CDR3 region has the DNA TGTGCCAGCAGCCCCGGGACAGAGAACACTGAAGCTTTCTTT. Translated: CASSPGTENTEAFF.

This chain joins TRBV18 and TRBJ1-1, with 8 bases fitting TRBD1. The CDR3 loop spans 13 amino acids. Germline CDR1 reads KGHSH; CDR2 reads LQKENI. V was clipped by 5 bases and J by 6 bases; unmatched bases: 5. Written as DNA, the CDR3 is TGTGCCAGCTCAACAGGGGGTGTCTCTGAAGCTTTCTTT. Translation gives CASSTGGVSEAFF.

This clone was counted at least ten times. The chain links TRBV7-9 to TRBJ1-2; D not certain. V lost 1 base to trimming and J lost 8 bases, with 14 bases between them. The CDR3 length is 14 residues. Germline V CDR1 and CDR2: SEHNR, FQNEAQ (reference sequence). CDR3 residues: CASSLEPFPRGYTF. The CDR3 DNA sequence: TGTGCCAGCAGCTTAGAACCCTTCCCTAGGGGCTACACCTTC. Using reference TRBV7-9 and TRBJ1-2 for the parts outside the CDR3, the full variable domain is DTGVSQNPRHKITKRGQNVTFRCDPISEHNRLYWYRQTLGQGPEFLTYFQNEAQLEKSRLLSDRFSAERPKGSFSTLEIQRTEQGDSAMYLCASSLEPFPRGYTFGSGTRLTVV.

The rearrangement uses TRBV2 and TRBJ1-2; the D is unclear. V gave up 6 bases and J gave up 3 bases, with 20 bases separating them. Germline V gene lookup returns CDR1 SNHLY and CDR2 FYNNEI. The CDR3 extends over 16 amino acids. The CDR3 here is CASSPGMFGVDYGYTF. The CDR3 coding sequence is TGTGCCAGCAGCCCCGGGATGTTCGGCGTTGACTATGGCTACACCTTC.

The chain joins TRBV10-3 to TRBJ1-5; D gene ambiguous. Trimming removed 10 bases from V and 11 bases from J, with 18 bases in between. Germline V CDR1 and CDR2: ENHRY, SYGVKD. The CDR3 runs to 12 residues. The CDR3 DNA sequence: TGTGCCACGTCGGATTATCGGGGAGCCCAGCATTTT. Its protein is CATSDYRGAQHF.

The rearrangement links TRBV6-5 to TRBJ1-6; the match to TRBD1 covers 8 bases. Germline lookup yields CDR1 MNHEY and CDR2 SVGAGI. The CDR3 contains 15 residues. The V gene end was trimmed by 0 bases and the J gene end by 7 bases; junction bases not matched to a gene: 2. The CDR3 reads CASSYSWDRNSPLHF. The DNA for the CDR3 is TGTGCCAGCAGTTACTCTTGGGACAGGAATTCACCCCTCCACTTT.

This chain uses TRBV5-6 with TRBJ2-1, with TRBD1 as a possible D gene (6 bases). The length of the CDR3 is 13 residues. Trimming removed 0 bases at V and 5 bases at J, with 6 bases between. The V gene's germline CDR1 is SGHDT and CDR2 YYEEEE. CDR3 nucleotides: TGTGCCAGCAGCTTGGCAGGGGACAATGAGCAGTTCTTC. The encoded protein is CASSLAGDNEQFF.

This chain joins TRBV6-5 and TRBJ1-1; D is unresolved. This CDR3 contains 14 residues. V lost 2 bases and J 1 base, leaving 8 bases between the germline ends. Looked up from germline, CDR1 is MNHEY and CDR2 is SVGAGI. CDR3 protein: CASSYGGRNTEAFF. The CDR3, as DNA: TGTGCCAGCAGTTACGGCGGGAGGAACACTGAAGCTTTCTTT.

The DNA for the CDR3 is TGTGCCAGCAGCCCAACAGGGAGCACTGGAAACACCATATATTTT. Its translation is CASSPTGSTGNTIYF. The gene calls are TRBV7-2 and TRBJ1-3; weak D call: TRBD1 (6 bases). Germline V gives CDR1 SGHTA, CDR2 FQGNSA. The V end was cut by 5 bases, the J end by 2 bases, with 13 bases between. The CDR3 has 15 amino acids.

The rearrangement links TRBV5-1 to TRBJ2-3, with a possible D match to TRBD2 (6 bases). CDR1 is SGHRS and CDR2 is YFSETQ in the germline V gene. V was cut by 0 bases and J by 2 bases, with 10 bases left in between. The CDR3 sequence is 15 residues long. CDR3 sequence reads: CASSLAGDSTDTQYF. CDR3 nucleotide sequence: TGCGCCAGCAGCTTGGCCGGGGACTCCACAGATACGCAGTATTTT.

The chain is built from TRBV5-6 and TRBJ2-5, with D perhaps TRBD2 (6 bases). The CDR3 totals 16 residues. Germline lookup yields CDR1 SGHDT and CDR2 YYEEEE. V shed 4 bases and J shed 2 bases, with 18 bases lying between them. As DNA, the CDR3 is TGTGCCAGCAGCCCCCGATTGACTAGGGCACAAGAGACCCAGTACTTC. Its protein product is CASSPRLTRAQETQYF.

The V and J genes are TRBV19 and TRBJ1-1; TRBD1 might be the D (5 bases). The germline V and J ends were trimmed by 2 bases and 4 bases, with 11 bases remaining between them. This CDR3 region has 14 residues. Germline V gives CDR1 LNHDA, CDR2 SQIVND (reference sequence). Written as DNA, the CDR3 is TGTGCCAGTAGTATATTGGGGGGGAGCACTGAAGCTTTCTTT. It specifies CASSILGGSTEAFF.

The chain couples TRBV6-6 to TRBJ1-4; possible D gene TRBD1, 6 bases. Germline values: CDR1 MNHNY, CDR2 SVGAGI (reference sequence). CDR3 length: 12 residues. Trimming cost V 5 bases and J 8 bases, with 9 bases left between them. In DNA, the CDR3 is TGTGCCAGCAGTCGGGACATAGAAAAACTGTTTTTT. It is translated as CASSRDIEKLFF.

The chain employs TRBV7-9 and TRBJ2-7; possible D gene TRBD1, 5 bases. The germline CDR1 and CDR2 sequences are SEHNR and FQNEAQ (reference sequence). With 0 bases removed from V and 3 bases from J, the gap between germline ends came to 9 bases. CDR3 length: 14 residues. The DNA of the CDR3 is TGTGCCAGCAGCTTAGCTGGAGACAGCTACGAGCAGTACTTC. It encodes CASSLAGDSYEQYF.

About this clone itself: At one end, the junction sequence differs from germline, possibly due to a read error. In nucleotides, the CDR3 is TGTGCTAGCAGCCCGGGTAGAGACAATGAGCAGTTCTTC. It is translated as CASSPGRDNEQFF. This chain connects TRBV7-7 to TRBJ2-1; the D is unclear. Germline CDR1 reads SSHAT; CDR2 reads FNYEAQ (reference sequence). The CDR3 consists of 13 residues.

The rearrangement links TRBV12-3 or TRBV12-4 to TRBJ1-1; D gene unclear. The CDR3 runs to 12 residues. Between the trimmed V and J ends, which lost 6 bases and 4 bases, there was a span of 9 bases. DNA of the CDR3: TGTGCCAGCAGGGCAGGTAGCACTGAAGCTTTCTTT. Amino acid sequence: CASRAGSTEAFF.

This clone was seen just once. V usage is TRBV2 and J usage is TRBJ2-5, with D perhaps matching TRBD2 (5 bases). Germline assignment: CDR1 SNHLY and CDR2 FYNNEI. The CDR3 loop spans 14 amino acids. The V end lost 7 bases, the J end lost 1 base, and 13 bases lay between the germline ends. The CDR3 DNA is TGTGCCAGCAAAGAATCGGGAACCCAAGAGACCCAGTACTTC. Its protein is CASKESGTQETQYF.

The chain is built from TRBV11-3 and TRBJ2-4; tentative D call: TRBD1 (6 bases). The V gene lost 5 bases and the J gene lost 7 bases, with 12 bases spanning the gap. CDR3 length: 13 residues. CDR1 and CDR2 from the germline V gene are SGHNT and YENEEA. The CDR3 bases are TGTGCCAGCAGCCCTACCGGACAGAACATTCAGTACTTC. Its translation is CASSPTGQNIQYF. The variable domain in full, completed from reference TRBV11-3 and TRBJ2-4, reads EAGVVQSPRYKIIEKKQPVAFWCNPISGHNTLYWYLQNLGQGPELLIRYENEEAVDDSQLPKDRFSAERLKGVDSTLKIQPAELGDSAVYLCASSPTGQNIQYFGAGTRLSVL.